A single T cell receptor beta chain is shown here with its context. Authors' data handling: Reference gene primer amplification gave estimated nucleated cell counts. Profiled with immunoSEQ multiplex PCR; TCRdb holds only in-frame clones, not every one. From that table come the V and J calls and clone size; the DNA was used to work out D and trimming. The sample lists 300,000 to 350,000 clones, 88% occurring once. This sample is drawn from a study of blood T cell repertoires in COVID-19. Study summary: The cDNA or gDNA used as material had been derived from T cells, B-cell-depleted T cells, or PBMCs.

Individuals aged about 18 to 90 years were recruited from some 26 US areas. In germline, CDR1 is SEHNR, CDR2 FQNEAQ (reference sequence). V was pared by 1 base and J by 3 bases, with 15 bases between. This CDR3 region has 17 residues. V is TRBV7-9 and J is TRBJ1-4; perhaps TRBD1 as D (6 bases). The receptor comes from a young man who had recovered from COVID-19. The specimen was PBMCs or T cells enriched from blood (not recorded which). CDR3 amino acids: CASSLVLGGLANEKLFF. The CDR3 DNA sequence: TGTGCCAGCAGCTTAGTTTTGGGGGGGCTGGCTAATGAAAAACTGTTTTTT.